Given below is one T cell receptor beta chain in context. As yet, its antigen is unknown. The data are from a study of a mutant IDH1 vaccine in newly diagnosed glioma. Looking at the study overall: Beforehand, treatment had been radiotherapy, temozolomide, or both; the majority received both.

The germline gives CDR1 LNHDA, CDR2 SQIVND (reference sequence). The CDR3 contains 16 residues. After removal of 4 bases from V and 4 bases from J, the junction contained 12 bases not matched to a gene. The study, taken as a whole, reports: Any relationship between pseudoprogression and changes in top peripheral T cell clonotypes seemed absent. Induction of immune responses by the vaccine occurred in about 92% of patients.

Stated time point: week 35, safety follow-up. Each vaccine dose was 300 ug of mutant IDH1 20-mer peptide, with topical imiquimod. Using immunoSEQ multiplex PCR, the repertoire was profiled, and TCRdb retains in-frame clones only, with some absent. The sample shows about 41,000 clones, 85% to 90% of them seen only once. This receptor was obtained from a man aged 35-49 years with glioma. The chain has TRBV19 and TRBJ1-2, with TRBD1 identical over 7 bases. Sample: PBMCs, taken from a glioma patient whose treatment included an IDH1 peptide vaccine. The CDR3 loop reads CASSTHLGGQSYGYTF. The CDR3 coding sequence is TGTGCCAGTAGTACCCACTTGGGGGGACAGTCCTATGGCTACACCTTC. The whole variable domain, remainder taken from reference TRBV19 and TRBJ1-2, is DGGITQSPKYLFRKEGQNVTLSCEQNLNHDAMYWYRQDPGQGLRLIYYSQIVNDFQKGDIAEGYSVSREKKESFPLTVTSAQKNPTAFYLCASSTHLGGQSYGYTFGSGTRLTVV.